This T cell receptor (beta chain) is from a study of vaccination effects on CD4 cells after COVID-19. Comment on this clone: Its antigen is as yet unknown.

V lost 2 bases and J 0 bases, leaving 11 bases between the germline ends. Per germline, CDR1 KGHSH and CDR2 LQKENI. The length of the CDR3 is 16 residues. Using viral peptide pools, the ViraFEST assay grew out antigen-specific CD4+ T cells prior to sequencing. Culture lasted about nine days before CD4+ T cell isolation. Subjects were given two BNT162b2 or mRNA-1273 vaccine doses. Absence of prior SARS-CoV-2 infection characterized the vaccine recipients, who showed negative nucleocapsid antibodies. IL-2 at around 9.8 IU/ml and peptides at roughly 9.6 ug/ml were added to cultured PBMC, fewer than 2.5 million per well. The method was immunoSEQ multiplex PCR; TCRdb's version includes in-frame clones alone and lacks a portion of them. The profile shows tens of thousands of clones, about 73% of them singletons. Study results and caveats: Marked clonal contraction was seen late after vaccination (in both infection- and vaccine-induced clones). The study found that only 1 of 255 vaccine-induced clones from healthy vaccinees cross-reacted with common cold coronaviruses.

This TCR came from a human donor who received a COVID-19 vaccine. Sequencing used CD4+ T cells from PBMCs cultured with HCoV-OC43 spike peptides, obtained after COVID-19 vaccination. As to subset: HCoV-OC43 spike overlapping peptide pool stimulation. This chain links TRBV18 with TRBJ1-5; D is ambiguous. Written as DNA, the CDR3 is TGTGCCAGCTCACCAACGACGGGGAATAGCAATCAGCCCCAGCATTTT. It codes for CASSPTTGNSNQPQHF.